These T cell receptor beta chains were read from a single sample in a study of OX40 agonist ivuxolimab in advanced cancers. Some clones are missing from TCRdb's copy, which holds only in-frame ones; the method was immunoSEQ multiplex PCR. The sample records 20,000 to 25,000 clones, 84% being singletons. The sequencing used CD4+ or CD8+ T cells sorted from blood, collected in a trial of the OX40 agonist ivuxolimab. The receptor set was obtained from an adult with an advanced solid tumor such as melanoma, head and neck, liver or kidney cancer. CDR3s include the opening cysteine and the closing phenylalanine or tryptophan. Each record gives: D gene, V gene, clone size, J gene, CDR3 protein, CDR3 DNA. D genes are given only for firm matches. Some rows mark clone size as missing; the rest say once, few, many or name a class of expanded clone.

D gene: .; V gene: TRBV6-7; clone size: once; J gene: TRBJ2-5; CDR3 protein: CASSYRGTDIQETQYF; CDR3 DNA: TGTGCCAGCAGTTACAGAGGGACGGATATCCAAGAGACCCAGTACTTC
D gene: .; V gene: TRBV15; clone size: .; J gene: TRBJ2-7; CDR3 protein: CATTTGNSYEQYF; CDR3 DNA: TGTGCCACCACCACAGGGAACTCCTACGAGCAGTACTTC
D gene: .; V gene: TRBV29-1; clone size: .; J gene: TRBJ2-2; CDR3 protein: CSVEQGGGELFF; CDR3 DNA: TGCAGCGTAGAACAGGGAGGAGGGGAGCTGTTTTTT
D gene: .; V gene: TRBV11-2; clone size: few; J gene: TRBJ2-7; CDR3 protein: CASCEWSYEQYF; CDR3 DNA: TGTGCCAGCTGCGAGTGGTCCTACGAGCAGTACTTC
D gene: .; V gene: TRBV7-9; clone size: .; J gene: TRBJ2-3; CDR3 protein: CASSLRAEGRSTDTQYF; CDR3 DNA: TGTGCCAGCAGCTTAAGGGCCGAGGGGCGAAGTACAGATACGCAGTATTTT
D gene: .; V gene: TRBV7-9; clone size: .; J gene: TRBJ2-3; CDR3 protein: CASSLARVNTQYF; CDR3 DNA: TGTGCCAGCAGCTTAGCAAGAGTGAATACGCAGTATTTT
D gene: .; V gene: TRBV28; clone size: once; J gene: TRBJ2-1; CDR3 protein: CASSPPEQGNNEQFF; CDR3 DNA: TGTGCCAGCAGTCCGCCCGAACAGGGAAACAATGAGCAGTTCTTC
D gene: .; V gene: TRBV27; clone size: .; J gene: TRBJ1-1; CDR3 protein: CASSYGGQAEAFF; CDR3 DNA: TGTGCCAGCAGTTACGGGGGTCAGGCGGAAGCTTTCTTT
D gene: TRBD1; V gene: TRBV7-9; clone size: .; J gene: TRBJ1-1; CDR3 protein: CASSRPNQHRGVATEAFF; CDR3 DNA: TGTGCCAGCAGCAGACCCAATCAACACAGGGGAGTCGCCACTGAAGCTTTCTTT
D gene: .; V gene: TRBV27; clone size: .; J gene: TRBJ1-1; CDR3 protein: CASSLSGAGIVNTEAFF; CDR3 DNA: TGTGCCAGCAGTTTATCTGGGGCAGGTATCGTGAACACTGAAGCTTTCTTT
D gene: TRBD2; V gene: TRBV7-6; clone size: .; J gene: TRBJ2-3; CDR3 protein: CASSLGRGEVDTQYF; CDR3 DNA: TGTGCCAGCAGCTTAGGTCGGGGGGAGGTAGATACGCAGTATTTT
D gene: TRBD2; V gene: TRBV6-5; clone size: .; J gene: TRBJ2-3; CDR3 protein: CASTLLAGGTDTQYF; CDR3 DNA: TGTGCCAGCACCTTACTAGCGGGAGGAACAGATACGCAGTATTTT
D gene: TRBD2; V gene: TRBV6-4; clone size: .; J gene: TRBJ2-2; CDR3 protein: CASSDSGTTHTGELFF; CDR3 DNA: TGTGCCAGCAGTGACTCAGGGACTACCCACACCGGGGAGCTGTTTTTT
D gene: .; V gene: TRBV6-5; clone size: .; J gene: TRBJ2-3; CDR3 protein: CASGGRWTDTQYF; CDR3 DNA: TGTGCCAGCGGGGGGCGTTGGACAGATACGCAGTATTTT
D gene: TRBD1; V gene: TRBV30; clone size: .; J gene: TRBJ2-7; CDR3 protein: CAWSSDRSSYEQYF; CDR3 DNA: TGTGCCTGGAGTTCGGACAGGTCTAGTTACGAGCAGTACTTC
D gene: .; V gene: TRBV30; clone size: .; J gene: TRBJ1-5; CDR3 protein: CAWSVGGVQPQHF; CDR3 DNA: TGTGCCTGGAGTGTTGGGGGGGTTCAGCCCCAGCATTTT
D gene: .; V gene: TRBV6-1; clone size: .; J gene: TRBJ2-2; CDR3 protein: CASSDVGGVLTGELFF; CDR3 DNA: TGTGCCAGCAGTGATGTGGGGGGAGTACTCACCGGGGAGCTGTTTTTT
D gene: .; V gene: TRBV4-1; clone size: .; J gene: TRBJ2-7; CDR3 protein: CASSQDEGSGTYEQYF; CDR3 DNA: TGCGCCAGCAGCCAAGATGAGGGCAGCGGTACCTACGAGCAGTACTTC
D gene: .; V gene: TRBV10-1; clone size: once; J gene: TRBJ2-6; CDR3 protein: CASSISSAQSRANVLTF; CDR3 DNA: TGCGCCAGCAGTATAAGCTCCGCACAAAGTCGGGCCAACGTCCTGACTTTC
D gene: .; V gene: TRBV7-8; clone size: .; J gene: TRBJ2-7; CDR3 protein: CASSLGQNIYEQYF; CDR3 DNA: TGTGCCAGCAGCCTCGGACAGAACATCTACGAGCAGTACTTC
D gene: .; V gene: TRBV28; clone size: .; J gene: TRBJ2-7; CDR3 protein: CASSLSFEQYF; CDR3 DNA: TGTGCCAGCAGTTTATCTTTCGAGCAGTACTTC
D gene: .; V gene: TRBV9; clone size: .; J gene: TRBJ2-7; CDR3 protein: CASSVSPTPDEQYF; CDR3 DNA: TGTGCCAGCAGCGTATCCCCGACACCGGACGAGCAGTACTTC
D gene: TRBD2; V gene: TRBV11-2; clone size: once; J gene: TRBJ2-5; CDR3 protein: CASSTGRGQETQYF; CDR3 DNA: TGTGCCAGCAGCACGGGGAGGGGTCAAGAGACCCAGTACTTC
D gene: .; V gene: TRBV4-1; clone size: .; J gene: TRBJ2-7; CDR3 protein: CASSQDDTGYYEQYF; CDR3 DNA: TGCGCCAGCAGCCAAGACGACACCGGGTACTACGAGCAGTACTTC
D gene: .; V gene: TRBV5-6; clone size: .; J gene: TRBJ2-3; CDR3 protein: CASSLILGSAQYF; CDR3 DNA: TGTGCCAGCAGCTTGATACTAGGAAGTGCGCAGTATTTT
D gene: .; V gene: TRBV7-9; clone size: .; J gene: TRBJ1-2; CDR3 protein: CASSLGAHVDGYTF; CDR3 DNA: TGTGCCAGCAGCTTAGGGGCACATGTGGATGGCTACACCTTC
D gene: .; V gene: TRBV29-1; clone size: .; J gene: TRBJ2-7; CDR3 protein: CSVEGDSYEQYF; CDR3 DNA: TGCAGCGTTGAAGGAGACTCCTACGAGCAGTACTTC
D gene: .; V gene: TRBV5-1; clone size: .; J gene: TRBJ2-3; CDR3 protein: CASSLFGFPGTDTQYF; CDR3 DNA: TGCGCCAGCAGCTTGTTTGGGTTCCCGGGCACAGATACGCAGTATTTT
D gene: TRBD2; V gene: TRBV28; clone size: medium-sized; J gene: TRBJ2-5; CDR3 protein: CASSAGTSGKKTQYF; CDR3 DNA: TGTGCCAGCAGTGCCGGGACTAGCGGGAAGAAGACCCAGTACTTC
D gene: TRBD2; V gene: TRBV6-5; clone size: .; J gene: TRBJ2-3; CDR3 protein: CASSHGLAGKDTQYF; CDR3 DNA: TGTGCCAGCAGTCACGGACTAGCGGGAAAAGATACGCAGTATTTT
D gene: .; V gene: TRBV10-3; clone size: once; J gene: TRBJ2-7; CDR3 protein: CAISDPATENSYEQYF; CDR3 DNA: TGTGCCATCAGTGACCCGGCGACAGAAAACTCCTACGAGCAGTACTTC
D gene: TRBD2; V gene: TRBV6-4; clone size: .; J gene: TRBJ2-1; CDR3 protein: CASSAVAGAGNEQFF; CDR3 DNA: TGTGCCAGCAGTGCCGTTGCGGGAGCTGGCAATGAGCAGTTCTTC
D gene: TRBD1; V gene: TRBV15; clone size: .; J gene: TRBJ1-3; CDR3 protein: CATSPQGDFSGNTIYF; CDR3 DNA: TGTGCCACCAGCCCCCAGGGGGATTTCTCTGGAAACACCATATATTTT
D gene: TRBD2; V gene: TRBV7-2; clone size: .; J gene: TRBJ2-7; CDR3 protein: CASSWTSGSSYEQYF; CDR3 DNA: TGTGCCAGCAGTTGGACTAGCGGGAGCTCCTACGAGCAGTACTTC
D gene: .; V gene: TRBV27; clone size: once; J gene: TRBJ2-6; CDR3 protein: CASSSAGANVLTF; CDR3 DNA: TGTGCCAGCAGTTCCGCCGGGGCCAACGTCCTGACTTTC
D gene: .; V gene: TRBV14; clone size: .; J gene: TRBJ2-1; CDR3 protein: CASRGRGYNEQFF; CDR3 DNA: TGTGCCAGCAGGGGCAGGGGATACAATGAGCAGTTCTTC
D gene: .; V gene: TRBV28; clone size: .; J gene: TRBJ1-1; CDR3 protein: CASSLFTAMNTEAFF; CDR3 DNA: TGTGCCAGCAGTTTATTTACAGCAATGAACACTGAAGCTTTCTTT
D gene: TRBD1; V gene: TRBV27; clone size: .; J gene: TRBJ2-5; CDR3 protein: CASSGDSWETQYF; CDR3 DNA: TGTGCCAGCAGTGGGGACAGTTGGGAGACCCAGTACTTC
D gene: TRBD1; V gene: TRBV6-1; clone size: .; J gene: TRBJ2-5; CDR3 protein: CASSGQGAQETQYF; CDR3 DNA: TGTGCCAGCAGTGGACAGGGGGCCCAAGAGACCCAGTACTTC
D gene: .; V gene: TRBV11-2; clone size: .; J gene: TRBJ2-7; CDR3 protein: CASSPGVASPHGQYF; CDR3 DNA: TGTGCCAGCAGCCCAGGGGTAGCGAGTCCCCATGGGCAGTACTTC
D gene: .; V gene: TRBV30; clone size: .; J gene: TRBJ2-5; CDR3 protein: CAWSVGAIRHF; CDR3 DNA: TGTGCCTGGAGTGTAGGGGCTATCAGGCACTTC
D gene: .; V gene: TRBV7-9; clone size: medium-sized; J gene: TRBJ2-6; CDR3 protein: CASSYIGANVLTF; CDR3 DNA: TGTGCCAGCAGTTATATTGGGGCCAACGTCCTGACTTTC
D gene: .; V gene: TRBV28; clone size: .; J gene: TRBJ2-6; CDR3 protein: CASSLGRGPTHLSGANVLTF; CDR3 DNA: TGTGCCAGCAGTTTGGGCAGGGGACCAACTCACCTCTCCGGGGCCAACGTCCTGACTTTC
D gene: .; V gene: TRBV27; clone size: .; J gene: TRBJ1-1; CDR3 protein: CASSLSRSTEAFF; CDR3 DNA: TGTGCCAGCAGTTTATCGCGTTCGACTGAAGCTTTCTTT
D gene: .; V gene: TRBV29-1; clone size: .; J gene: TRBJ2-7; CDR3 protein: CSAADSLAYEQYF; CDR3 DNA: TGCAGCGCAGCGGACAGCCTCGCGTACGAGCAGTACTTC
D gene: .; V gene: TRBV5-6; clone size: .; J gene: TRBJ1-5; CDR3 protein: CASSWSVSNQPQHF; CDR3 DNA: TGTGCCAGCAGCTGGTCAGTTAGCAATCAGCCCCAGCATTTT
D gene: .; V gene: TRBV7-9; clone size: .; J gene: TRBJ2-7; CDR3 protein: CASSSGPEGGYEQYF; CDR3 DNA: TGTGCCAGCAGCTCGGGTCCGGAAGGCGGCTACGAGCAGTACTTC
D gene: .; V gene: TRBV4-2; clone size: .; J gene: TRBJ2-7; CDR3 protein: CASSQDRTTGYEQYF; CDR3 DNA: TGTGCCAGCAGCCAAGACCGGACCACGGGCTACGAGCAGTACTTC
D gene: TRBD2; V gene: TRBV27; clone size: .; J gene: TRBJ2-7; CDR3 protein: CASSLWGGSYEQYF; CDR3 DNA: TGTGCCAGCAGTTTATGGGGGGGCTCCTACGAGCAGTACTTC
D gene: .; V gene: TRBV2; clone size: .; J gene: TRBJ2-7; CDR3 protein: CASTVDDGRLYEQYF; CDR3 DNA: TGTGCCAGCACGGTAGACGACGGACGGTTATACGAGCAGTACTTC
D gene: .; V gene: TRBV11-2; clone size: .; J gene: TRBJ1-2; CDR3 protein: CASSPPGRADF; CDR3 DNA: TGTGCCAGCAGCCCCCCGGGCAGGGCAGACTTC
D gene: .; V gene: TRBV5-8; clone size: .; J gene: TRBJ1-5; CDR3 protein: CASRLLGESNQPQHF; CDR3 DNA: TGTGCCAGCAGGTTGCTAGGGGAGAGCAATCAGCCCCAGCATTTT
D gene: .; V gene: TRBV6-1; clone size: .; J gene: TRBJ2-7; CDR3 protein: CASSALMRENVYEQYF; CDR3 DNA: TGTGCCAGCAGTGCCCTTATGCGGGAAAACGTGTACGAGCAGTACTTC
D gene: .; V gene: TRBV11-2; clone size: .; J gene: TRBJ2-4; CDR3 protein: CASSPRAEDIQYF; CDR3 DNA: TGTGCCAGCAGCCCTCGGGCCGAGGACATTCAGTACTTC
D gene: TRBD1; V gene: TRBV5-1; clone size: .; J gene: TRBJ2-7; CDR3 protein: CASSLAKDRATYEQYF; CDR3 DNA: TGCGCCAGCAGCTTGGCCAAGGACAGGGCAACCTACGAGCAGTACTTC
D gene: .; V gene: TRBV7-5; clone size: .; J gene: TRBJ1-2; CDR3 protein: CASSSSGADYGYTF; CDR3 DNA: TGTGCCAGCAGCTCATCCGGGGCGGACTATGGCTACACCTTC
D gene: .; V gene: TRBV10-3; clone size: .; J gene: TRBJ2-1; CDR3 protein: CAISLGGGNEQFF; CDR3 DNA: TGTGCCATCAGTTTAGGGGGGGGGAATGAGCAGTTCTTC
D gene: TRBD2; V gene: TRBV9; clone size: .; J gene: TRBJ2-3; CDR3 protein: CASSVELAGVGTDTQYF; CDR3 DNA: TGTGCCAGCAGCGTAGAATTAGCGGGAGTCGGCACAGATACGCAGTATTTT
D gene: .; V gene: TRBV30; clone size: .; J gene: TRBJ2-6; CDR3 protein: CAWSWPSALLSGANVLTF; CDR3 DNA: TGTGCCTGGAGTTGGCCTAGCGCATTATTATCTGGGGCCAACGTCCTGACTTTC
D gene: .; V gene: TRBV6-5; clone size: .; J gene: TRBJ1-2; CDR3 protein: CASSSGGWGYGYTF; CDR3 DNA: TGTGCCAGCAGCTCCGGGGGCTGGGGCTATGGCTACACCTTC